The clone carrying this T cell receptor (beta chain) was seen only a few times. The antigen remains undetermined. TCRdb redid the calling of the 5' RACE reads with MiXCR, one entry per CDR3 protein. The sample consists of roughly 610,000 distinct CDR3 sequences, roughly 17% of them appearing once. This sample was taken from a study of T-cell memory formation after mild COVID-19. Background on the study: In these data, TCR clusters were largely donor specific. Broader study findings: For contracting clones, CD4+ ones sat mainly in CM and EM, CD8+ in EMRA. Pre-infection memory harbored some responding clones, suggesting cross-reactive memory joined. Later expanders leaned CD4+, whereas clones that contracted between day 15 and 85 were balanced CD4/CD8.

The germline V gene encodes CDR1 SNHLY and CDR2 FYNNEI. The CDR3 extends over 15 amino acids. The germline V and J ends were trimmed by 1 base and 5 bases, with 14 bases remaining between them. This TCR derives from an adult woman who had mild COVID-19 (a few samples of this study predate the infection). Cell type and time point are not known. Source material: PBMCs or a T cell subset sorted from them (not recorded which). The J gene is TRBJ1-1, the V gene TRBV2; TRBD1 is a possible D gene (6 bases). CDR3 loop: CASSEGLRRGTEAFF. In nucleotides, the CDR3 is TGTGCCAGCAGTGAAGGGTTACGGAGGGGGACTGAAGCTTTCTTT.